This T cell receptor beta chain came from a study of T cells in localized non-small cell lung cancer. Study-wide points: For the top 100 tumor clones, a median roughly 56 also appeared in adjacent lung. Peak T cell clonality was found in uninvolved adjacent lung, exceeding tumor. Higher blood T cell density tracked longer overall survival.

The assay was immunoSEQ multiplex PCR, and TCRdb's table has in-frame clones only and misses some. The repertoire consists of roughly 30,000 clones, with less than 95% occurring once and the leading ten covering about 28%. This clone was found a few times. Its antigen remains unknown. This CDR3 has 13 amino acids. Trimming stripped 8 bases from V and 7 bases from J, with 12 bases between. Germline CDR1 and CDR2: LNHDA and SQIVND (reference sequence). The sample here was peripheral blood, taken before any cancer treatment. The J gene is TRBJ1-6, the V gene TRBV19, with D hard to call. The clonotype was recovered from a female donor aged 60 or older with stage I lung adenocarcinoma. The CDR3 sequence: CASASHSNSPLHF. In DNA form, the CDR3 reads TGTGCCAGTGCAAGCCACTCCAATTCACCCCTCCACTTT.